This is a list of T cell receptor beta chains from one sample in a study of control samples from healthy donors and cancer patients. The data were produced by immunoSEQ multiplex PCR, yet TCRdb's version contains in-frame clones alone and is incomplete. The repertoire has 40,000 to 55,000 clones, 85% to 95% of them found once; the top ten carry over 20%. The sample was PBMCs. The receptor source for this set is a woman between 40 and 50 years old with head and neck cancer. Both conserved end residues are part of each CDR3. D genes are given only for firm matches. Clone size appears in some rows only: once, few, many, or a class for an expanded clone.

.	TRBV7-3	TRBJ2-5	TRBD2	CASSLTTAGGETQYF	TGTGCCAGCAGCTTAACAACAGCGGGAGGAGAGACCCAGTACTTC
.	TRBV24-1	TRBJ1-3	.	CATSDLAHSLGLSGNTIYF	TGTGCCACCAGTGATTTAGCCCACTCCCTTGGCCTCTCTGGAAACACCATATATTTT
.	TRBV30	TRBJ1-2	.	CAWSVTAGYTF	TGTGCCTGGAGTGTGACTGCCGGCTACACCTTC
.	TRBV7-2	TRBJ1-2	.	CASSLSLEGGYTF	TGTGCCAGCAGCTTATCACTTGAGGGTGGCTACACCTTC
.	TRBV30	TRBJ2-1	.	CAWSVRYNEQFF	TGTGCCTGGAGTGTAAGATACAATGAGCAGTTCTTC
.	TRBV18	TRBJ1-1	.	CASSPSTDPRDTEAFF	TGTGCCAGCTCACCGAGTACCGACCCTAGGGACACTGAAGCTTTCTTT
.	TRBV9	TRBJ2-3	.	CASSVGPDTQYF	TGTGCCAGCAGCGTAGGGCCAGATACGCAGTATTTT
few	TRBV5-4	TRBJ2-7	.	CASSYGRGSYEQYF	TGTGCCAGCAGCTACGGACGGGGCTCCTACGAGCAGTACTTC
.	TRBV7-3	TRBJ2-1	TRBD2	CASSGTSDYNEQFF	TGTGCCAGCAGCGGGACTAGCGACTACAATGAGCAGTTCTTC
.	TRBV10-1	TRBJ2-2	.	CASSRDRANTGELFF	TGCGCCAGCAGCAGGGACCGAGCGAACACCGGGGAGCTGTTTTTT
.	TRBV9	TRBJ2-3	TRBD2	CASSALSGGVLDTQYF	TGTGCCAGCAGCGCCCTTAGCGGGGGGGTCTTAGATACGCAGTATTTT
.	TRBV6-2/TRBV6-3	TRBJ2-7	TRBD1	CASSWGTGGYEQYF	TGTGCCAGCAGTTGGGGGACAGGGGGCTACGAGCAGTACTTC
once	TRBV5-5	TRBJ1-5	TRBD1	CASSLADRGHSQPQHF	TGTGCCAGCAGCTTGGCCGACAGGGGGCATAGTCAGCCCCAGCATTTT
.	TRBV28	TRBJ1-2	.	CASHGSDNYGYTF	TGTGCCAGCCATGGATCGGATAACTATGGCTACACCTTC
once	TRBV18	TRBJ1-2	.	CASSLTLDSHYGYTF	TGTGCCAGCTCACTAACCTTGGACAGTCACTATGGCTACACCTTC
once	TRBV3-1/TRBV3-2	TRBJ2-7	.	CASSHSLRGGVEQYF	TGTGCCAGCAGCCATAGCCTTAGAGGTGGAGTCGAGCAGTACTTC
.	TRBV6-5	TRBJ1-6	.	CASRDGAYSPLHF	TGTGCCAGCAGGGACGGGGCTTATTCACCCCTCCACTTT
few	TRBV19	TRBJ1-5	.	CASSIGYGNQPQHF	TGTGCCAGTAGTATCGGGTACGGCAATCAGCCCCAGCATTTT
.	TRBV27	TRBJ2-7	TRBD1	CASSSDRGLSYEQYF	TGTGCCAGCAGTTCCGACAGGGGGCTCTCCTACGAGCAGTACTTC
medium-sized	TRBV29-1	TRBJ2-1	.	CSVPITASSLRNEQFF	TGCAGCGTACCCATTACGGCTAGCAGCCTTAGGAATGAGCAGTTCTTC
.	TRBV7-7	TRBJ2-5	.	CASSLDSGTSETQYF	TGTGCCAGCAGCTTAGATAGCGGAACTAGCGAGACCCAGTACTTC
once	TRBV10-2	TRBJ1-6	.	CASSPGWGNSPLHF	TGCGCCAGCAGTCCGGGCTGGGGGAATTCACCCCTCCACTTT
.	TRBV4-1	TRBJ2-1	.	CASSQASGSSYNEQFF	TGCGCCAGCAGCCAGGCATCAGGGAGCTCCTACAATGAGCAGTTCTTC
once	TRBV5-1	TRBJ2-7	TRBD2	CASSQGTSGYEQYF	TGCGCCAGCAGCCAGGGGACTAGCGGCTACGAGCAGTACTTC
.	TRBV5-5	TRBJ1-4	TRBD1	CASSFDRANEKLFF	TGTGCCAGCAGCTTTGACAGGGCTAATGAAAAACTGTTTTTT
.	TRBV5-1	TRBJ2-1	TRBD2	CASKRRTSGGDDGYNEQFF	TGCGCCAGCAAACGAAGGACTAGCGGGGGGGATGATGGCTACAATGAGCAGTTCTTC
once	TRBV4-1	TRBJ2-2	TRBD2	CASSLAGGRTGELFF	TGCGCCAGCAGCCTAGCGGGAGGTCGGACCGGGGAGCTGTTTTTT
.	TRBV18	TRBJ2-1	TRBD2	CASSPATLAGANEQFF	TGTGCCAGCTCACCAGCCACCCTAGCGGGGGCCAATGAGCAGTTCTTC
.	TRBV7-2	TRBJ2-1	.	CASSLALGNEQFF	TGTGCCAGCAGCTTAGCACTGGGCAATGAGCAGTTCTTC
.	TRBV7-9	TRBJ2-1	.	CASSGGGYNEQFF	TGTGCCAGCAGCGGGGGAGGCTACAATGAGCAGTTCTTC
.	TRBV5-1	TRBJ1-3	.	CASSLAAHRSGNTIYF	TGCGCCAGCAGCTTGGCCGCCCACCGGTCTGGAAACACCATATATTTT
once	TRBV5-1	TRBJ1-6	TRBD1	CASRRLTGGRSPLHF	TGCGCCAGCAGACGATTGACAGGGGGGCGGTCACCCCTCCACTTT
.	TRBV3-1/TRBV3-2	TRBJ1-1	.	CASRRRPSSGGTEAFF	TGTGCCAGCCGCCGACGGCCGTCCTCTGGTGGGACTGAAGCTTTCTTT
.	TRBV5-1	TRBJ2-7	TRBD2	CASSLAGLAGYEQYF	TGCGCCAGCAGCTTGGCCGGGCTAGCGGGTTACGAGCAGTACTTC
.	TRBV9	TRBJ2-2	.	CASSPYVESLTGELFF	TGTGCCAGCAGCCCGTACGTAGAATCATTAACCGGGGAGCTGTTTTTT
.	TRBV7-3	TRBJ2-3	.	CASSLGRGRWTDTQYF	TGTGCCAGCAGCTTAGGGAGGGGGCGGTGGACAGATACGCAGTATTTT
.	TRBV9	TRBJ1-1	.	CASSPERGTEAFF	TGTGCCAGCAGCCCAGAGCGGGGCACTGAAGCTTTCTTT
.	TRBV7-2	TRBJ2-7	.	CASSPRYEQYF	TGTGCCAGCAGCCCGCGGTACGAGCAGTACTTC
.	TRBV19	TRBJ1-2	.	CASSMAGEGYTF	TGTGCCAGTAGTATGGCAGGGGAAGGCTACACCTTC
.	TRBV6-6	TRBJ1-5	.	CASSPRGGMGNQPQHF	TGTGCCAGCAGCCCCCGAGGAGGTATGGGCAATCAGCCCCAGCATTTT
.	TRBV28	TRBJ1-2	TRBD1	CASSHLRRDSYGYTF	TGTGCCAGCAGTCACCTTCGCCGGGACAGCTATGGCTACACCTTC
.	TRBV3-1/TRBV3-2	TRBJ1-2	.	CASSQARVGGYTF	TGTGCCAGCAGCCAAGCCAGGGTAGGAGGCTACACCTTC
.	TRBV20-1	TRBJ2-1	.	CSASRSNEQFF	TGCAGTGCTTCCCGGTCCAATGAGCAGTTCTTC
.	TRBV29-1	TRBJ1-1	TRBD1	CSAQRAGGNTEAFF	TGCAGCGCCCAGAGGGCAGGGGGGAACACTGAAGCTTTCTTT
.	TRBV14	TRBJ2-7	.	CASSQDPRRGDSDYEQYF	TGTGCCAGCAGCCAAGACCCCCGGAGGGGGGACTCTGACTACGAGCAGTACTTC